This T cell receptor (beta chain) emerged from a study of cytomegalovirus exposure and HLA in healthy donors. Some clones are missing from TCRdb's copy, which holds only in-frame ones; the method was immunoSEQ multiplex PCR. The data contain some 200,000 clones, about 93% of them singletons. Trimming cost V 6 bases and J 2 bases; bases outside gene matches: 9. In germline, CDR1 is SNHLY, CDR2 FYNNEI. The CDR3 has 17 residues. V and J are TRBV2 and TRBJ2-3; 12 bases fit TRBD2. This TCR came from a woman younger than 30 in good health and CMV-seronegative. Sequenced input: PBMCs. CDR3 in amino acids: CASREGLAGPHTDTQYF. CDR3 in DNA: TGTGCCAGCAGGGAGGGACTAGCGGGTCCCCACACAGATACGCAGTATTTT.